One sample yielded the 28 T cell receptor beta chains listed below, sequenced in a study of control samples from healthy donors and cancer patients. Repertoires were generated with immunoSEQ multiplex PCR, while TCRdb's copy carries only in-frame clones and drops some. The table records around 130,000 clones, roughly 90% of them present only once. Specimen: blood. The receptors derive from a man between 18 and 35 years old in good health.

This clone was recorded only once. The CDR3 here is CASSLETSLQETQYF. The CDR3 DNA follows: TGTGCCAGCAGCCTCGAAACTAGCCTCCAAGAGACCCAGTACTTC. The V call is TRBV9, the J call TRBJ2-5; tentatively, D is TRBD2 (6 bases). This CDR3 region has 15 residues. The V end lost 4 bases, the J end lost 1 base, and 14 bases lay between the germline ends. The germline gives CDR1 SGDLS, CDR2 YYNGEE.

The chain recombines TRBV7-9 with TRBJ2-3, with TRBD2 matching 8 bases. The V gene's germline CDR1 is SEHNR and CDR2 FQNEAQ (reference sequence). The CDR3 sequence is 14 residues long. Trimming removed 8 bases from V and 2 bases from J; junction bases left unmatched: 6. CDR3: CASGGTSFTDTQYF. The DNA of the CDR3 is TGTGCCAGCGGGGGGACTAGTTTCACAGATACGCAGTATTTT.

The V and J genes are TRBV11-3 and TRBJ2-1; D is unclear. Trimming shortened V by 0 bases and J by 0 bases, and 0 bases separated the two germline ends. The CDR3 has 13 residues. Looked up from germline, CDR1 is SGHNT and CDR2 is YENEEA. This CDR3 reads CASSLDSYNEQFF. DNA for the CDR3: TGTGCCAGCAGCTTAGACTCCTACAATGAGCAGTTCTTC.

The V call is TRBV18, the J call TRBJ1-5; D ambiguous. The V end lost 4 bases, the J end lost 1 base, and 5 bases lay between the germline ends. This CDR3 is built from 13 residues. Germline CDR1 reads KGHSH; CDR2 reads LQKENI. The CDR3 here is CASSQDSNQPQHF. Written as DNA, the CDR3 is TGTGCCAGCTCACAAGACAGCAATCAGCCCCAGCATTTT.

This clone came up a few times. The CDR3 sequence is CASSPIKASTDTQYF. The CDR3 DNA is TGTGCCAGCAGCCCAATTAAGGCTAGCACAGATACGCAGTATTTT. The chain carries TRBV7-9 and TRBJ2-3, with D unresolved. Trimming took 5 bases from V and 0 from J, leaving 12 bases between them. Germline V gene lookup returns CDR1 SEHNR and CDR2 FQNEAQ (reference sequence). The CDR3 is 15 residues long.

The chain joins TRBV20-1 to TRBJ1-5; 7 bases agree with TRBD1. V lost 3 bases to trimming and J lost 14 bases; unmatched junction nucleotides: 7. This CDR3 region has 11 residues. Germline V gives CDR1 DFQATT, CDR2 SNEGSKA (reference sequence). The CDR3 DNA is TGCAGTGCTAGTCAGGGGGGACCCAAGCATTTT. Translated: CSASQGGPKHF.

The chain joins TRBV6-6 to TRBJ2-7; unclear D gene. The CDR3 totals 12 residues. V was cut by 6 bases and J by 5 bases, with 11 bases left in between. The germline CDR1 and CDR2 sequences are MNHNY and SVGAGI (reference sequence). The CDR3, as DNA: TGTGCCAGCAGACCACGAGGCCACGAGCAGTACTTC. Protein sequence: CASRPRGHEQYF.

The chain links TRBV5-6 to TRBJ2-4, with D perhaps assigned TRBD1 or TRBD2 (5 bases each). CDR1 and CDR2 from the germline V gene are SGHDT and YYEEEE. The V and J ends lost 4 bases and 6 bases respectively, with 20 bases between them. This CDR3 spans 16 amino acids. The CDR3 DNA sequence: TGTGCCAGCAGCCTATTACCGGGGCCCACGGGAAACATTCAGTACTTC. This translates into CASSLLPGPTGNIQYF. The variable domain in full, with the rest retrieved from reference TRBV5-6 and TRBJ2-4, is DAGVTQSPTHLIKTRGQQVTLRCSPKSGHDTVSWYQQALGQGPQFIFQYYEEEERQRGNFPDRFSGHQFPNYSSELNVNALLLGDSALYLCASSLLPGPTGNIQYFGAGTRLSVL.

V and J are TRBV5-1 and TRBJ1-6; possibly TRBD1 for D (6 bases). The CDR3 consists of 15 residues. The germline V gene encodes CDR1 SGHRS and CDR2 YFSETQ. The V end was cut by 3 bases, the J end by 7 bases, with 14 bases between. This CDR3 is CASSSGQRDNSPLHF. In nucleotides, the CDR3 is TGCGCCAGCAGCTCAGGACAGCGCGACAATTCACCCCTCCACTTT.

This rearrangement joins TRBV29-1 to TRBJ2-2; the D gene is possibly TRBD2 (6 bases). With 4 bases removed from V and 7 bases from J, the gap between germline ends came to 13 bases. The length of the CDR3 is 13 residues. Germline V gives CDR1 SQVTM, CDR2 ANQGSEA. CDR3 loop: CSVAGVGHGELFF. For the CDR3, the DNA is TGCAGCGTTGCGGGGGTGGGCCACGGGGAGCTGTTTTTT.

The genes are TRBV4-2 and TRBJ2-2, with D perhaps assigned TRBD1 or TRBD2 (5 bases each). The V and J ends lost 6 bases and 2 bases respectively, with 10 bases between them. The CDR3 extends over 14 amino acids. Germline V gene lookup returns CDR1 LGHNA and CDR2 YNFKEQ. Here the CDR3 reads CASRGTGNTGELFF. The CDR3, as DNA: TGTGCCAGCAGGGGGACGGGAAACACCGGGGAGCTGTTTTTT.

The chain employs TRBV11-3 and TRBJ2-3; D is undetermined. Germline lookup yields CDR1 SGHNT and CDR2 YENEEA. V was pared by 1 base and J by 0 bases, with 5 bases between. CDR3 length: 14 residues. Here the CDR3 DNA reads TGTGCCAGCAGCTTAGGTGGGAGCACAGATACGCAGTATTTT. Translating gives CASSLGGSTDTQYF.

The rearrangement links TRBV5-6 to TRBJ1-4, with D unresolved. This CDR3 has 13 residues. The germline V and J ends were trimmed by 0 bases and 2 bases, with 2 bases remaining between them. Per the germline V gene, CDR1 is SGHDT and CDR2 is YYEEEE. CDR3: CASSLGTNEKLFF. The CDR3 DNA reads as TGTGCCAGCAGCTTGGGGACTAATGAAAAACTGTTTTTT.

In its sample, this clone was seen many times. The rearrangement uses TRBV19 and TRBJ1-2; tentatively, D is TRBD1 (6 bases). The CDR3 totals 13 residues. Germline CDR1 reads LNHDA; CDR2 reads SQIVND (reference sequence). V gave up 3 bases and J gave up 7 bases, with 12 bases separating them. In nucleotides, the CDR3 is TGTGCCAGTAGTATCGGGGGGCAAAGTGGCTACACCTTC. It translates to CASSIGGQSGYTF.

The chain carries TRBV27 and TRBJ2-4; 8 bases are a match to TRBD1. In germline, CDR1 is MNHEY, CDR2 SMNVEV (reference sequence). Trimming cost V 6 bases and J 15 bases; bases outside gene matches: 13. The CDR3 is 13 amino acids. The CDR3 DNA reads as TGTGCCAGCAGATTGACAGGGGCCCCGGAATGGTACTTC. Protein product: CASRLTGAPEWYF.

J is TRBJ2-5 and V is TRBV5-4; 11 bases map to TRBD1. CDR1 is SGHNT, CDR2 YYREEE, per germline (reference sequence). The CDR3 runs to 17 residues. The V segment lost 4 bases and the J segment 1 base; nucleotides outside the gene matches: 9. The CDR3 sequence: CASSQYPGQGVQETQYF. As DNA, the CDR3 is TGTGCCAGCAGCCAGTACCCGGGACAGGGGGTCCAAGAGACCCAGTACTTC.

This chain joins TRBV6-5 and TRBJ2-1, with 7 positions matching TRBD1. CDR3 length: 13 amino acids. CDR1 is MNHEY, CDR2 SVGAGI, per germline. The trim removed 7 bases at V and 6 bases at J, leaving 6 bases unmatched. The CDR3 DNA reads TGTGCCAGCATGTTGGGACAGACCAATGAGCAGTTCTTC. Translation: CASMLGQTNEQFF.

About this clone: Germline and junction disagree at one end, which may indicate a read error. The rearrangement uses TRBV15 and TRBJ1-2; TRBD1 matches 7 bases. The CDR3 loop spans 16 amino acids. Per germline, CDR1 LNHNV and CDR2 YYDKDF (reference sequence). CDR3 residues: CATSGERDRPRNGYTF. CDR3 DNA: TGTGCCACCAGCGGAGAGAGGGACAGACCCAGGAATGGCTACACCTTC.

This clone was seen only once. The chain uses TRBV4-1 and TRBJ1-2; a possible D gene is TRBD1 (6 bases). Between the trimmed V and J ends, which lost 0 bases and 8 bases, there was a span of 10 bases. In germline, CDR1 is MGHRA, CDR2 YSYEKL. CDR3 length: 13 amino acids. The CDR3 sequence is CASSQDTGRGYTF. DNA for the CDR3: TGCGCCAGCAGCCAAGACACAGGGAGAGGCTACACCTTC.

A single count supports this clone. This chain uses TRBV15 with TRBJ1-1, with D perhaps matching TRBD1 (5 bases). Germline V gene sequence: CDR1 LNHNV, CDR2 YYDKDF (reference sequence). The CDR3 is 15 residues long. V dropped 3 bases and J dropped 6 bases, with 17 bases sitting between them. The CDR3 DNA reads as TGTGCCACCAGCAGGCGCGGGGGGAATAGCGCTGAAGCTTTCTTT. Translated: CATSRRGGNSAEAFF.

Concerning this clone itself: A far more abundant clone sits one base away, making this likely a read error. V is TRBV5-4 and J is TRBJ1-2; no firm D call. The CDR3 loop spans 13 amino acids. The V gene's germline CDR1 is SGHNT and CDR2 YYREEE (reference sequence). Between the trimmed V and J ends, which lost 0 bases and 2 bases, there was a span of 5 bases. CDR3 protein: CASSLDGNYGYTF. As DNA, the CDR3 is TGTGCCAGCAGCTTGGACGGGAACTATGGCTACACCTTC.

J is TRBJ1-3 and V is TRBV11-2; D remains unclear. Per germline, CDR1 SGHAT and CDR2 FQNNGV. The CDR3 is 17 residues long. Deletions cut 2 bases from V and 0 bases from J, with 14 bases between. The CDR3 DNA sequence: TGTGCCAGCAGCTTATATGTTCGGCAGAGCTCTGGAAACACCATATATTTT. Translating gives CASSLYVRQSSGNTIYF.

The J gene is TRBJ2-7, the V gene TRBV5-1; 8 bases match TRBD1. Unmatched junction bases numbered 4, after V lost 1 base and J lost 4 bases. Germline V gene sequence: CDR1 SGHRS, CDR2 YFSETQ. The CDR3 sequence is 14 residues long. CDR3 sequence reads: CASSLQQGVYEQYF. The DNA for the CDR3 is TGCGCCAGCAGCTTGCAACAGGGGGTGTACGAGCAGTACTTC.

CDR3 amino acids: CATSHRSYNEQFF. The CDR3 DNA sequence: TGTGCCACCAGCCACAGGTCCTACAATGAGCAGTTCTTC. The chain combines TRBV15 with TRBJ2-1; TRBD1 is a possible D gene (5 bases). This CDR3 contains 13 residues. V lost 5 bases to trimming and J lost 1 base, with 6 bases between them. Per the germline V gene, CDR1 is LNHNV and CDR2 is YYDKDF (reference sequence).

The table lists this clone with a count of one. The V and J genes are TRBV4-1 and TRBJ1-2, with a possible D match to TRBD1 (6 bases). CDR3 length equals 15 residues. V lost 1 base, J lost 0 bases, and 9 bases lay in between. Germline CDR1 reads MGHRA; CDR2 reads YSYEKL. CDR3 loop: CASSQAGAPNYGYTF. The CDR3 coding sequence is TGCGCCAGCAGCCAAGCGGGGGCACCTAACTATGGCTACACCTTC.

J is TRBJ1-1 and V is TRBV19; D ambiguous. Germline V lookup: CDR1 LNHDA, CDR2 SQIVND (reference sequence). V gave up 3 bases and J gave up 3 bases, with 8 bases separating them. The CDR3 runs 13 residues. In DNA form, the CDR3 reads TGTGCCAGTAGTATCGAGGGTGACACTGAAGCTTTCTTT. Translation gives CASSIEGDTEAFF.

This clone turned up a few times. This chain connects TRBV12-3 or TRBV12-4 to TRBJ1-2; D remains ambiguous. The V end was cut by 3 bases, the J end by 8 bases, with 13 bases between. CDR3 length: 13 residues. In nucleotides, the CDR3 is TGTGCCAGCAGTTTGAACAAGGACGGGGGCTACACCTTC. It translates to CASSLNKDGGYTF.

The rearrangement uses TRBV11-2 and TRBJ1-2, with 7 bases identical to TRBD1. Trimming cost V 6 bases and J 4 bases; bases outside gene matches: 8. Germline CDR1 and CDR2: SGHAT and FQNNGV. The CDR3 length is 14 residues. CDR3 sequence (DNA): TGTGCCAGCAGTCCCGGGACAGTTATCTATGGCTACACCTTC. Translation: CASSPGTVIYGYTF.